These 4 T cell receptor beta chains share one sample of origin, sequenced in a study of vaccination and CD4 T cells after COVID-19. Documented treatment: approximately 11-day PBMC culture with coronavirus spike peptide pools or control peptides (ViraFEST assay). It was before the COVID-19 pandemic (2011-2018) that the unexposed donor's CD4+ T cells were collected. The Oncomine TCR Beta short-read assay was what sequenced the DNA obtained from cultured CD4+ T cells. From CD4+ T cells that had been cultured, genomic DNA was extracted. A single record per CDR3 protein comes from TCRdb applying MiXCR to the PCR reads. The sample consists of some 10,000 distinct CDR3 sequences, about 29% of them appearing once. For these receptors, no antigen is known. The sample comprised CD4+ T cells from blood, cultured in vitro. These receptors were taken from a human donor in good health.

The chain carries TRBV27 and TRBJ1-2, with TRBD1 matching over 7 bases. CDR1 is MNHEY and CDR2 is SMNVEV in the germline V gene (reference sequence). J was trimmed by 7 bases and V by 5 bases; bases with no gene match: 7. This CDR3 is 13 amino acids long. CDR3 coding DNA: TGTGCCAGCAGTCTCAACAGGGGTGGTGGCTACACCTTC. Encoded protein: CASSLNRGGGYTF.

This clonotype was recorded a few times. The V call is TRBV5-1, the J call TRBJ2-1; D is undetermined. Trimming shortened V by 2 bases and J by 8 bases, and 5 bases separated the two germline ends. The CDR3 spans 11 residues. Germline V gives CDR1 SGHRS, CDR2 YFSETQ. CDR3 bases: TGCGCCAGCAGCTTTTATGATGAGCAGTTCTTC. Protein product: CASSFYDEQFF.

This clonotype appeared a single time. The rearrangement links TRBV9 to TRBJ2-1, with TRBD1 identical over 7 bases. The CDR3 is made up of 14 amino acids. The J segment lost 5 bases and the V segment lost 5 bases, leaving 7 bases of the junction unmatched. Germline CDR1 is SGDLS and CDR2 is YYNGEE. CDR3 in DNA: TGTGCCAGCAGGCGAGGACAGGTAGACAATGAGCAGTTCTTC. Encoded protein: CASRRGQVDNEQFF.

The chain employs TRBV6-5 and TRBJ2-5; D might be TRBD2 (6 bases). CDR1 and CDR2 (germline): MNHEY, SVGAGI. V dropped 0 bases and J dropped 5 bases, with 10 bases sitting between them. The CDR3 is made up of 14 amino acids. DNA of the CDR3: TGTGCCAGCAGTTACTCGGAGGGTTTCGAGACCCAGTACTTC. Its translation is CASSYSEGFETQYF.